The clone carrying this T cell receptor (beta chain) was counted a single time. Its target is not known. The data derive from a study of blood T cells in healthy people across ages. Study conclusions and caveats: As age increased, TCR beta diversity per million T cells fell in a roughly linear fashion. It was the long-lived donors that had more naive CD4+ cells and higher diversity than aged donors.

The CDR3 is 12 amino acids. The germline V gene has CDR1 KGHDR and CDR2 SFDVKD. The V end was cut by 7 bases, the J end by 7 bases, with 11 bases between. For the second PCR, which ran for roughly 6 to 12 cycles, a sample-barcoded 5' primer and a J-beta primer mix were used. Each cDNA was tagged by a template-switch adaptor containing 12 random nucleotides. One entry per CDR3 protein results from TCRdb running MiXCR on the 5' RACE reads. Among about 680,000 distinct CDR3 sequences listed, about half were seen once. Every donor contributed roughly 11 milliliters of peripheral blood by blood draw. V is TRBV24-1 and J is TRBJ2-3; weak D call: TRBD1 (5 bases). The sample was blood. The sequence was collected from a woman aged 55-70 years in good health. This chain's CDR3 is CATRDTRNTQYF. The CDR3 DNA reads TGTGCCACCAGGGACACACGAAATACGCAGTATTTT.